Shown below are 6 T cell receptor beta chains from a single sample sequenced in a study of shared clonotypes between healthy human individuals. Libraries were prepared by immunoSEQ multiplex PCR; TCRdb keeps only in-frame clonotypes and omits some of them. In the table there are some 2.1 million clones, roughly 94% of which are singletons. Terminally differentiated effector memory CD45RA+ cells were left out of the naive CD8 fraction, which was CD45RO-negative and positively selected for CCR7. The specimen sequenced was naive CD8+ T cells sorted from blood. The receptor source for this set is a man between 18 and 29 years old in good health.

This clone was observed once. This sequence joins TRBV6-7 and TRBJ2-7; the match to TRBD2 covers 10 bases. TRBV6-7 is labeled an ORF, and its function is uncertain. This CDR3 is built from 16 residues. The ends lost 5 bases at V and 6 bases at J; junction bases unmatched: 13. In DNA form, the CDR3 reads TGTGCCAGCAGTGTGCTAGCGGGAGAACGGATATCCGAGCAGTACTTC. This sequence encodes CASSVLAGERISEQYF.

The chain uses TRBV4-1 and TRBJ2-1, with TRBD1 identical over 8 bases. Germline V gene lookup returns CDR1 MGHRA and CDR2 YSYEKL. The CDR3 totals 17 residues. With 4 bases clipped from V and 2 bases from J, the junction kept 10 bases outside the gene matches. CDR3 in amino acids: CASSPSGGQGAYNEQFF. The CDR3 DNA reads TGCGCCAGCAGCCCCTCAGGCGGACAGGGAGCCTACAATGAGCAGTTCTTC.

In DNA form, the CDR3 reads TGTGCCAGCACCCCACTAGGTTACCAAGAGACCCAGTACTTC. It yields the protein CASTPLGYQETQYF. This chain links TRBV6-6 with TRBJ2-5; possible D gene TRBD2, 5 bases. The ends were cut back, 7 bases at V and 0 bases at J, with 12 bases in the middle. This CDR3 contains 14 residues. Germline V gene sequence: CDR1 MNHNY, CDR2 SVGAGI (reference sequence).

In the case of this clone: Within the sample, other DNA sequences also encode this same CDR3. The J gene is TRBJ2-7, the V gene TRBV11-2; TRBD2 matches at 9 bases. The CDR3 has 14 amino acids. With V trimmed by 3 bases and J by 4 bases, 4 bases remained unmatched. The germline V gene has CDR1 SGHAT and CDR2 FQNNGV. The CDR3 loop reads CASSFGAGGYEQYF. DNA of the CDR3: TGTGCCAGCAGCTTTGGAGCGGGGGGATACGAGCAGTACTTC.

This clone was detected once. The CDR3 region is CASTLTSGTGELFF. The DNA for the CDR3 is TGTGCCAGCACCCTGACTAGCGGCACCGGGGAGCTGTTTTTT. The chain couples TRBV9 to TRBJ2-2, with 9 positions matching TRBD2. Germline V gene sequence: CDR1 SGDLS, CDR2 YYNGEE. There are 14 residues in the CDR3. V was clipped by 6 bases and J by 4 bases; unmatched bases: 4.

V is TRBV5-5 and J is TRBJ2-7; 12 nucleotides match TRBD2. The germline gives CDR1 SGHKS, CDR2 YYEKEE (reference sequence). J was trimmed by 6 bases and V by 0 bases; bases with no gene match: 10. CDR3 length: 17 residues. Here the CDR3 reads CASSLAPLAGGQGEQYF. The CDR3 DNA follows: TGTGCCAGCAGCTTGGCCCCACTAGCGGGAGGCCAGGGCGAGCAGTACTTC.